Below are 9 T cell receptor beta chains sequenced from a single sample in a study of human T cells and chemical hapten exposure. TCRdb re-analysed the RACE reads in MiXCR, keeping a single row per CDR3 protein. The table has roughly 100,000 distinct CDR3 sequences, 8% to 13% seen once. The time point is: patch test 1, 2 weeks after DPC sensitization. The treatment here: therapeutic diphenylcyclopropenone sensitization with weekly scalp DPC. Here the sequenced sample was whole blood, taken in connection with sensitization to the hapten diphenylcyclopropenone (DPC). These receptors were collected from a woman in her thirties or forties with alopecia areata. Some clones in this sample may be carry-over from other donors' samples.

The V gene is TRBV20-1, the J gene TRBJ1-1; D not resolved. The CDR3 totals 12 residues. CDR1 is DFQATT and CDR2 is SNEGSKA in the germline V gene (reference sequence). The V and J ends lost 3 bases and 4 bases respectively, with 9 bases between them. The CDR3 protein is CSASVRGTEAFF. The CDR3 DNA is TGCAGTGCTAGTGTACGGGGCACTGAAGCTTTCTTT.

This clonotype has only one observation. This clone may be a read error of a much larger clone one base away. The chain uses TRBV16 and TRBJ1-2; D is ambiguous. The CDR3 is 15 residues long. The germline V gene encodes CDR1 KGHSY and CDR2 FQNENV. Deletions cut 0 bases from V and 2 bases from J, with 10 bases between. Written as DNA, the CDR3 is TGTGCCAGCAGCCAATCTCAACTCTACAACTATGGCTACACCTTC. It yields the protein CASSQSQLYNYGYTF. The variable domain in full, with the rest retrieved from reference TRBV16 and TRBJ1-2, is GEEVAQTPKHLVRGEGQKAKLYCAPIKGHSYVFWYQQVLKNEFKFLISFQNENVFDETGMPKERFSAKCLPNSPCSLEIQATKLEDSAVYFCASSQSQLYNYGYTFGSGTRLTVV.

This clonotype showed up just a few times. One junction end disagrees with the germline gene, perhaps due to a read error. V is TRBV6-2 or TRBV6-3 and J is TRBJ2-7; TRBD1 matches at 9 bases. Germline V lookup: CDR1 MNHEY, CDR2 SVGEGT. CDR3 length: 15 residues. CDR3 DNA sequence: TGTGCCAGCACTACCGGGACAGGGCACACCTACAAGCAGTACTTC. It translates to CASTTGTGHTYKQYF.

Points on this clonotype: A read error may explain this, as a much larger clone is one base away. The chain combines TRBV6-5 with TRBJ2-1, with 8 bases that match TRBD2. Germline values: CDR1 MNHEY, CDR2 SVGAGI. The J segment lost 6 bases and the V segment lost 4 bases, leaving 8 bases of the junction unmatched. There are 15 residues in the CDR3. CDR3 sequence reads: CASSFRGLARNEQFF. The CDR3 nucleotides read TGTGCCAGCAGTTTTAGAGGACTAGCTCGCAATGAGCAGTTCTTC.

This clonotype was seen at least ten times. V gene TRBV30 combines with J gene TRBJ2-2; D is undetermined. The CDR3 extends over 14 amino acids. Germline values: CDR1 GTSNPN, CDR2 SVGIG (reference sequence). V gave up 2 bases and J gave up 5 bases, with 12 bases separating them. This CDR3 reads CAWSTLVRTGELFF. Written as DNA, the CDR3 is TGTGCCTGGAGTACCCTCGTGCGAACCGGGGAGCTGTTTTTT.

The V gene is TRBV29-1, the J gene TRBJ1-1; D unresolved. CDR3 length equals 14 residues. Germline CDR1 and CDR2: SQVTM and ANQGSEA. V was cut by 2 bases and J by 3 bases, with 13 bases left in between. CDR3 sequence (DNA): TGCAGCGTTGAAAATGGCTTAGCGGACACTGAAGCTTTCTTT. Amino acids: CSVENGLADTEAFF.

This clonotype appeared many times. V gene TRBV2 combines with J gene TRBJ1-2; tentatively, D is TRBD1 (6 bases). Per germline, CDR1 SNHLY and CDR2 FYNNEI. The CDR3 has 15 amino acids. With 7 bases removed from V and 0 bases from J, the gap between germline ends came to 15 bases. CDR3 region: CASTERDTANYGYTF. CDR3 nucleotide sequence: TGTGCCAGCACCGAGCGGGACACCGCTAACTATGGCTACACCTTC.

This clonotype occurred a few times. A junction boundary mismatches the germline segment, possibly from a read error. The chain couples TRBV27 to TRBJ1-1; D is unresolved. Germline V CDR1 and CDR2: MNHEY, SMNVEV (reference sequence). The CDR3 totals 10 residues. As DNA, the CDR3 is TGTGCCAGCAATCAGACAATCCGTATCTTT. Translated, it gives CASNQTIRIF.

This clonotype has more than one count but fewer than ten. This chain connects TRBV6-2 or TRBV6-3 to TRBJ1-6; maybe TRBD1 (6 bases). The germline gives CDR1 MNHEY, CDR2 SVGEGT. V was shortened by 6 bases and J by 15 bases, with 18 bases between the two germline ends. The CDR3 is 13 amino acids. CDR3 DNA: TGTGCCAGCAGACCCACCTCAGGGGATGGCCTCCACTTT. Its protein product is CASRPTSGDGLHF.